What follows describes a single TCR beta chain. There is no known antigen for this receptor. No much larger clone is present one base from it, and per-base qualities are unavailable. The library was made by the immunoSEQ multiplex PCR assay. The table comes from immuneACCESS by way of TCRdb, which keeps in-frame sequences with V and J called. Part of the clones is missing from these tables; in studies checked, under half for an unresolved V gene and the rest for unknown reasons. The sample table lists some 83,000 clones, approximately 93% of them with a count of one. The top ten clonotypes cover about 0.37% of the sample. These data come from a study of technical replicates of blood from four donors (dated by TCRdb to about 2017). The CDR3 numbers 15 residues from cysteine through phenylalanine. Only the CDR3 part of the read is kept: 45 bases, read in frame from the first base. For CDR1 and CDR2, the germline V gene lists MNHEY and SVGAGI. V and J lose 1 base and 0 bases, and a span of 9 bases separates them.

The sequence is built from TRBV6-5 and TRBJ2-5; TRBD1 is a possible D gene, resting on 6 matching bases. The receptor comes from a human donor in good health. The specimen sequenced was T cells isolated from PBMCs. CDR3 region: CASSYYRDNQETQYF. The DNA sequence is TGTGCCAGCAGTTACTACAGGGATAACCAAGAGACCCAGTACTTC.